This T cell receptor beta chain comes out of a study of shared clonotypes between healthy human individuals. Comments on this clone: Other DNA sequences within the sample encode an identical CDR3.

Clones were read by immunoSEQ multiplex PCR, and TCRdb kept only the in-frame ones, dropping some. The sample contains roughly 890,000 clones, 90% to 95% of which appear only once. Naive CD8 cells comprised CD45RO-negative, CCR7-positively selected cells, excluding terminally differentiated effector memory CD45RA+ cells. This TCR came from a man aged 25-40 years in good health. Sequencing used naive CD8+ T cells sorted from blood.

The DNA of the CDR3 is TGTGCCAGCAGTTTATCGCCCGGAAACACTGAAGCTTTCTTT. Its translation is CASSLSPGNTEAFF. The chain couples TRBV27 to TRBJ1-1; D gene ambiguous. V dropped 0 bases and J dropped 2 bases, with 7 bases sitting between them. The CDR3 runs to 14 residues. Germline-derived CDR1 and CDR2 are MNHEY and SMNVEV (reference sequence).